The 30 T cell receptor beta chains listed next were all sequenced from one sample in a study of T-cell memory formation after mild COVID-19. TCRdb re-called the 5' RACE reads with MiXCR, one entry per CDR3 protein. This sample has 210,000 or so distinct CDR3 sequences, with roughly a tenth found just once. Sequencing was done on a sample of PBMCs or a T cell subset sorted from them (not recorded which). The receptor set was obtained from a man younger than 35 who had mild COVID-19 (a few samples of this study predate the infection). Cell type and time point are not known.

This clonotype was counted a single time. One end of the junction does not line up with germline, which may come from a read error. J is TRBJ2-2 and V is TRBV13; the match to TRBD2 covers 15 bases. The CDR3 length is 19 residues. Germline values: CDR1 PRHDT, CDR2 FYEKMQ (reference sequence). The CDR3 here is CGSSPGLAGGPRMAGELFF. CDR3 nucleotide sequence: TGTGGCAGCAGCCCCGGACTAGCGGGGGGGCCCCGGATGGCCGGGGAGCTGTTTTTT.

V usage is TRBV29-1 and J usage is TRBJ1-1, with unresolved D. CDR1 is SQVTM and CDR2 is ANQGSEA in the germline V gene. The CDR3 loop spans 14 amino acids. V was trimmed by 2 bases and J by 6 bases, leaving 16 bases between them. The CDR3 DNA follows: TGCAGCGTTGAACTCCAGGTCCACGGCCCTGAAGCTTTCTTT. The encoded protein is CSVELQVHGPEAFF.

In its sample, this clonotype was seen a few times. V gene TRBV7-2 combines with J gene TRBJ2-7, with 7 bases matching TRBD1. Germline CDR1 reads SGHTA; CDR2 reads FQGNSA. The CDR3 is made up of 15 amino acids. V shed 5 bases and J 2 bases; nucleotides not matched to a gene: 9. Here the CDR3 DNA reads TGTGCCAGCAGCGGAAGACCGGGACAGCCCTACGAGCAGTACGTC. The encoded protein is CASSGRPGQPYEQYV.

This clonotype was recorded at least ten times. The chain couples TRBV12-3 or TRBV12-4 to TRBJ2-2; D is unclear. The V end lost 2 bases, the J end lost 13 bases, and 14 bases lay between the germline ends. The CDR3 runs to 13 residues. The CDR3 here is CASSLKVPGRLFF. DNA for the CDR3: TGTGCCAGCAGTTTAAAGGTCCCCGGGCGGCTGTTTTTT.

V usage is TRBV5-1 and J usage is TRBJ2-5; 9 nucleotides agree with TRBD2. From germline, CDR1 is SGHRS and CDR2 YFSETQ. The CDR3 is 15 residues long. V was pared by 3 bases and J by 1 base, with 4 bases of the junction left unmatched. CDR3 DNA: TGCGCCAGCAGCTATAGCGGGGGTCTCCAAGAGACCCAGTACTTC. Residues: CASSYSGGLQETQYF.

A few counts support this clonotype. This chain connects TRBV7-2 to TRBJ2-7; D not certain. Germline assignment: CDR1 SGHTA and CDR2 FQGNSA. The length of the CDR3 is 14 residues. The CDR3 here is CASSLSGGSHEQYV. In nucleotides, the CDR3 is TGTGCCAGCAGCTTATCAGGTGGCTCCCACGAGCAGTACGTC.

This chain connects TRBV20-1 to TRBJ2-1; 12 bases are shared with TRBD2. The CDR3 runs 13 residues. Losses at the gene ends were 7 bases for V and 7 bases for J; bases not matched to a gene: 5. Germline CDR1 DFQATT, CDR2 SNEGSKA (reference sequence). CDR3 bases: TGCAGTGGGCCGACTAGCGGGGGAAATGAGCAGTTCTTC. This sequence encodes CSGPTSGGNEQFF.

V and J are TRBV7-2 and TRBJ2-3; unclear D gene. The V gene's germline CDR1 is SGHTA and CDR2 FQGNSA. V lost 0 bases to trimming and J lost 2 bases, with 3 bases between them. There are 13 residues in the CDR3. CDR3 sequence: CASSLAYTDTQYF. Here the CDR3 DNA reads TGTGCCAGCAGCTTAGCCTACACAGATACGCAGTATTTT.

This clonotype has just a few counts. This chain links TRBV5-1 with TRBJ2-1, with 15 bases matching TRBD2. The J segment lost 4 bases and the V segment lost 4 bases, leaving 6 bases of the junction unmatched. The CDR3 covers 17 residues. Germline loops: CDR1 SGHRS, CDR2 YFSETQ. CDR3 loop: CASSPEGTSGGYNEQFF. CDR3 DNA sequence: TGCGCCAGCAGCCCGGAGGGGACTAGCGGGGGGTACAATGAGCAGTTCTTC.

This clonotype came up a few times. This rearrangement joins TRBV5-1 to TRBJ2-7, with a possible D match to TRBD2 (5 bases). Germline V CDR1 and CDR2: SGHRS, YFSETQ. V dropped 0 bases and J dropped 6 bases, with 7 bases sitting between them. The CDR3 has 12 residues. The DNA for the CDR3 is TGCGCCAGCAGCTTGGCGGACTCCGAGCAGTACTTC. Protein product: CASSLADSEQYF.

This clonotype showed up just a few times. CDR3 sequence: CASRSGGGMTEAFF. The CDR3 region has the DNA TGCGCCAGCCGGTCAGGGGGCGGGATGACTGAAGCTTTCTTT. The chain is built from TRBV5-1 and TRBJ1-1, with 8 bases identical to TRBD1. Looked up from germline, CDR1 is SGHRS and CDR2 is YFSETQ. J lost 5 bases, V lost 7 bases, and 10 bases had no gene match. This CDR3 comprises 14 residues.

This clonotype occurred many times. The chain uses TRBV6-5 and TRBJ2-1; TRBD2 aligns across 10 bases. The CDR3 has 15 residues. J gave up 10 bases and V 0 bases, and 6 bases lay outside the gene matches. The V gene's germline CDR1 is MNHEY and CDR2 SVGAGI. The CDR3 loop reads CASSYSSGGAWEQFF. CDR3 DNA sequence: TGTGCCAGCAGTTACTCAAGCGGGGGGGCCTGGGAGCAGTTCTTC.

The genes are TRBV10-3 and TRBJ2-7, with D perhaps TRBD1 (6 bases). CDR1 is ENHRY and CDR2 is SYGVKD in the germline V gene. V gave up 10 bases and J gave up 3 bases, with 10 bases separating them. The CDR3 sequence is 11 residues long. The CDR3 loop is CATGVGYEQYV. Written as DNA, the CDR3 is TGTGCCACAGGGGTGGGCTACGAGCAGTACGTC.

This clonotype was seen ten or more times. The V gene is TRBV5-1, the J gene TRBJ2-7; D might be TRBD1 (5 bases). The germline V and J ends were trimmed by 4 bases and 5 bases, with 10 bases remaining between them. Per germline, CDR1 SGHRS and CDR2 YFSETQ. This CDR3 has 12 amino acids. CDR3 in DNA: TGCGCCAGCAGCCTGGACACCCACGAGCAGTACTTC. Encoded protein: CASSLDTHEQYF.

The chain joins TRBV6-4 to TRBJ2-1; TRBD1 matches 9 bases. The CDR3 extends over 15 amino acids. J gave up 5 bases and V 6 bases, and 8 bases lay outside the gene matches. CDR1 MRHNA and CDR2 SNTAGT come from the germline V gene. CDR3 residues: CASSPGQGNHNEQFF. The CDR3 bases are TGTGCCAGCAGCCCGGGACAGGGAAATCACAATGAGCAGTTCTTC.

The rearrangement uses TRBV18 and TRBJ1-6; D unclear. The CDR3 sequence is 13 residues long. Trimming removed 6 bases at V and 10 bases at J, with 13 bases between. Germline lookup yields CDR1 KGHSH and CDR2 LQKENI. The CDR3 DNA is TGTGCCAGCTCCCCTACGGAAGAGTCACCCCTCCACTTT. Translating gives CASSPTEESPLHF. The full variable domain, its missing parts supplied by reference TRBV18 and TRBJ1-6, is NAGVMQNPRHLVRRRGQEARLRCSPMKGHSHVYWYRQLPEEGLKFMVYLQKENIIDESGMPKERFSAEFPKEGPSILRIQQVVRGDSAAYFCASSPTEESPLHFGNGTRLTVT.

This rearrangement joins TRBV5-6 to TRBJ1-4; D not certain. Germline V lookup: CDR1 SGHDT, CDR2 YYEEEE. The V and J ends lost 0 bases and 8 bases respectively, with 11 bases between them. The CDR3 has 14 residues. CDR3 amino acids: CASSLGLTLEKLFF. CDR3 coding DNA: TGTGCCAGCAGCTTGGGGCTAACTTTAGAAAAACTGTTTTTT. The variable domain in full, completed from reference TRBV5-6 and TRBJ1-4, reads DAGVTQSPTHLIKTRGQQVTLRCSPKSGHDTVSWYQQALGQGPQFIFQYYEEEERQRGNFPDRFSGHQFPNYSSELNVNALLLGDSALYLCASSLGLTLEKLFFGSGTQLSVL.

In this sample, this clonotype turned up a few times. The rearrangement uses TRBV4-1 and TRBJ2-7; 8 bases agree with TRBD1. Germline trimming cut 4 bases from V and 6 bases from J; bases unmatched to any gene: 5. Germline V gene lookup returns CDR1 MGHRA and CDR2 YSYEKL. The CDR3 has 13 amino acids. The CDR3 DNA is TGCGCCAGCAGCCCAGACAGGGGATCCGAGCAGTACGTC. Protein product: CASSPDRGSEQYV.

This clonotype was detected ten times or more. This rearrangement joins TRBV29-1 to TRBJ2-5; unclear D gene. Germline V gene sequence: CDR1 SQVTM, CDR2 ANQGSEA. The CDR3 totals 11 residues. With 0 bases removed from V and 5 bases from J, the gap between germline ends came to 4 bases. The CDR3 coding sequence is TGCAGCGTTGAAGACGAGGAGACCCAGTACTTC. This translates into CSVEDEETQYF.

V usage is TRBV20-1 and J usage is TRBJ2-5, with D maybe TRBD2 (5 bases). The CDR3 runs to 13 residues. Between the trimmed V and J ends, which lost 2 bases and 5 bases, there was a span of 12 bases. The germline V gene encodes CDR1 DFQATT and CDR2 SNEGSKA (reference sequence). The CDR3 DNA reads TGCAGTGCTAGACGGGGTCAAAGGGAGACCCAGTACTTC. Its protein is CSARRGQRETQYF.

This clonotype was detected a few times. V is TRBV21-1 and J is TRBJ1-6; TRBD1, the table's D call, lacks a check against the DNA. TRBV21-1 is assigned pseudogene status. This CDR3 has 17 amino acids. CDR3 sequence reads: CASSKEFGTGGKSPLHF. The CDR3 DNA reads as TGTGCCAGCAGCAAAGAATTTGGGACAGGGGGGAAATCACCCCTCCACTTT.

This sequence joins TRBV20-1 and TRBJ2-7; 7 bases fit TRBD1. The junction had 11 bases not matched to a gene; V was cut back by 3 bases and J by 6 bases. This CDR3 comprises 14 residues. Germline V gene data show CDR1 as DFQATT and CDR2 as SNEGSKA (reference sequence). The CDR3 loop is CSASGTAPTAEQYF. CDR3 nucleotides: TGCAGTGCTAGCGGGACAGCTCCTACAGCCGAGCAGTACTTC.

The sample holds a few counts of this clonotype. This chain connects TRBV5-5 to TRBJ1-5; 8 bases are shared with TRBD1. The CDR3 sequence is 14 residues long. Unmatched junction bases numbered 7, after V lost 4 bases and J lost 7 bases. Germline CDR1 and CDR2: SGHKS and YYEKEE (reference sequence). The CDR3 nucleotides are TGTGCCAGCAGCCGGACAGGGTTTGGGCAGCCCCAGCATTTT. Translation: CASSRTGFGQPQHF.

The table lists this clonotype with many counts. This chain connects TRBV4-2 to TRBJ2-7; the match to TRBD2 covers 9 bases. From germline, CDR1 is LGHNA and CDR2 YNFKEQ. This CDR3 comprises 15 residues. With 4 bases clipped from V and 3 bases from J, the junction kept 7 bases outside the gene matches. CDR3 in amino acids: CASSLGTSPLYEQYV. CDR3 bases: TGTGCCAGCAGCCTCGGGACTAGCCCACTCTACGAGCAGTACGTC.

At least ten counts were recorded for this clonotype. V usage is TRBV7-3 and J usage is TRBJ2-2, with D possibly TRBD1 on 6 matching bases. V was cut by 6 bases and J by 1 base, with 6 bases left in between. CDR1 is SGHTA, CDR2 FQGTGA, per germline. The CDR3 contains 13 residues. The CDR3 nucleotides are TGTGCCAGCAGGGGACAGAACACCGGGGAGCTGTTTTTT. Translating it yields CASRGQNTGELFF.

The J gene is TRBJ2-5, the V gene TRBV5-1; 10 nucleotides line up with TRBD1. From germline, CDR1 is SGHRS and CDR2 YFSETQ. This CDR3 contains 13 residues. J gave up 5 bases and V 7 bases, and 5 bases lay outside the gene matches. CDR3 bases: TGCGCCAGCTCGACAGGGGGCGAGGAGACCCAGTACTTC. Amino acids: CASSTGGEETQYF.

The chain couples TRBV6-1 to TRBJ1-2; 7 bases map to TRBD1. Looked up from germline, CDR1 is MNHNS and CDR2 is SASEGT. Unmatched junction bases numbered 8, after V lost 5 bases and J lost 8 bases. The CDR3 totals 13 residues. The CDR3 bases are TGTGCCAGCAGTTACGACAGGGCGCGGGGCTACACCTTC. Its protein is CASSYDRARGYTF.

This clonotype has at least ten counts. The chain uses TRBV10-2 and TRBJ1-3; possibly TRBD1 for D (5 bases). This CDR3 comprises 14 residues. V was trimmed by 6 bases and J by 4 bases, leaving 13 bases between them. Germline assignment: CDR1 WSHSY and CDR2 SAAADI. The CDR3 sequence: CASRPQGIGNTIYF. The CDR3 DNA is TGCGCCAGCAGGCCCCAGGGAATCGGAAACACCATATATTTT.

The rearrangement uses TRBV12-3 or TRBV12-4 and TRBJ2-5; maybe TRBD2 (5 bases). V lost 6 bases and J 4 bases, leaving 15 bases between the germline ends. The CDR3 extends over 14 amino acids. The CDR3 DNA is TGTGCCAGCAGCCCCATAAGCGGCGGAGAGACCCAGTACTTC. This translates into CASSPISGGETQYF.

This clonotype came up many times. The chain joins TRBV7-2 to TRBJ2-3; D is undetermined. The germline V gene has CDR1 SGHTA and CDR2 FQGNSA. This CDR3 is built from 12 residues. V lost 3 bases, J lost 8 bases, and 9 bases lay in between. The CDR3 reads CASSFAAPTQYF. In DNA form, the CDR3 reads TGTGCCAGCAGCTTTGCAGCCCCTACGCAGTATTTT.